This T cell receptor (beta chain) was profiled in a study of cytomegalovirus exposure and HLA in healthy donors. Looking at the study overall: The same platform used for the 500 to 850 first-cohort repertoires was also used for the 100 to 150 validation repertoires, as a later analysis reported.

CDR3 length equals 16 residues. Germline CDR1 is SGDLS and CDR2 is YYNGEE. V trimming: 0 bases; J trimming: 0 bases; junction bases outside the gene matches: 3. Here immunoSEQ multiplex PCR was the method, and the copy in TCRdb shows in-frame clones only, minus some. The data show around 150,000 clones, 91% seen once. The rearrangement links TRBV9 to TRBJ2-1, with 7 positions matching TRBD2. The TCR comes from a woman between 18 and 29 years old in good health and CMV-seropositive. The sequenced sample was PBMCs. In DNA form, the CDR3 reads TGTGCCAGCAGCGTAGGGTGGACTAGCTCCTACAATGAGCAGTTCTTC. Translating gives CASSVGWTSSYNEQFF.